This record covers a single TCR beta chain. Its specificity is not known. Germline V lookup: CDR1 LNHDA, CDR2 SQIVND (reference sequence). The CDR3 extends over 13 amino acids. Trimming left V 3 bases short and J 6 bases short, with 9 bases between. The data belong to a study of beta chain features in type 1 diabetes. Study-wide results and caveats: Insertions at VDJ junctions were less frequent in type 1 diabetes patients. These patients also deleted more nucleotides at the same junctions. In all four CD4+ subsets, TCRB CDR3 length was significantly, moderately reduced in type 1 diabetes.

The isolated RNA, all of it, was reverse transcribed, so expressed TCRB transcripts were what got sequenced. Sequenced by immunoSEQ multiplex PCR; TCRdb stores in-frame clones only, minus some. The sample has around 320,000 clones; approximately 14% are singletons. This TCR came from a man between 25 and 39 years old in good health. Sequenced sample: central memory CD4+ T cells from blood. This chain joins TRBV19 and TRBJ1-5; tentatively, D is TRBD1 (5 bases). The CDR3: CASSIRVGQPQHF. The CDR3 region has the DNA TGTGCCAGTAGTATCAGGGTCGGTCAGCCCCAGCATTTT.